This passage covers 21 T cell receptor beta chains from one sample sequenced in a study of T cells after yellow fever vaccination (dated by TCRdb to the late 2010s). Library preparation employed 5' RACE. Sequenced using an Illumina HiSeq 2500. TCRdb passed the public sequencing reads through fastp at Q25 and MiXCR, retaining productive beta sequences. Every entry covers one CDR3 protein and lists the most common genes and DNA from its rows. The sample has roughly 62,000 distinct CDR3 sequences on record, approximately 7% of them singletons. Of the sample, approximately 37% falls within the top ten clones. The sample's treatment or condition label, decoded: live attenuated yellow fever vaccine strain. The sequencing used CD8+ T cells sorted from PBMCs, collected on the day of the first yellow fever vaccination. These receptors came from a man aged 18 to 35 who received the YFV17D yellow fever vaccine.

The chain is built from TRBV7-8 and TRBJ1-4; D gene ambiguous. CDR1 is SGHVS, CDR2 FQNEAQ, per germline. The V and J ends lost 0 bases and 2 bases respectively, with 7 bases between them. The CDR3 is 15 residues long. CDR3 nucleotide sequence: TGTGCCAGCAGCTTAGCGGCCAGGACTAATGAAAAACTGTTTTTT. Translating it yields CASSLAARTNEKLFF.

This clonotype was observed a handful of times. The chain couples TRBV19 to TRBJ2-1; either TRBD1 or TRBD2 may supply D (6 bases each). The CDR3 has 15 amino acids. The V gene lost 2 bases and the J gene lost 4 bases, with 12 bases spanning the gap. The germline V gene encodes CDR1 LNHDA and CDR2 SQIVND (reference sequence). The CDR3, as DNA: TGTGCCAGTAGTATACTGGGGGGCCAATACAATGAGCAGTTCTTC. Protein product: CASSILGGQYNEQFF.

This clonotype was found many times. The chain is built from TRBV28 and TRBJ2-7; tentative D call: TRBD1 (5 bases). The V gene's germline CDR1 is MDHEN and CDR2 SYDVKM. Trimming left V 7 bases short and J 4 bases short, with 17 bases between. This CDR3 comprises 14 residues. CDR3 region: CASTSDIEHYEQYV. CDR3 nucleotide sequence: TGTGCCAGCACCTCGGACATCGAACATTACGAGCAGTACGTC.

The chain recombines TRBV7-9 with TRBJ1-2; 7 nucleotides agree with TRBD1. Per germline, CDR1 SEHNR and CDR2 FQNEAQ (reference sequence). Trimming at V came to 5 bases and at J to 4 bases, leaving 10 bases not matched to a gene. The CDR3 is made up of 15 amino acids. CDR3 protein: CASSAAGQLTYGYTF. For the CDR3, the DNA is TGTGCCAGCAGCGCCGCGGGACAGCTAACCTATGGCTACACCTTC.

At least ten counts were recorded for this clonotype. The rearrangement uses TRBV4-1 and TRBJ2-1; 10 nucleotides match TRBD2. The trim removed 3 bases at V and 7 bases at J, leaving 6 bases unmatched. CDR3 length equals 15 residues. In germline, CDR1 is MGHRA, CDR2 YSYEKL. The CDR3: CASSQLSGGGNEQFF. CDR3 sequence (DNA): TGCGCCAGCAGCCAGCTCAGCGGGGGGGGTAATGAGCAGTTCTTC.

This chain uses TRBV12-5 with TRBJ1-4, with a weak D call TRBD1 (5 bases). This CDR3 region has 16 residues. Germline CDR1 LGHNT, CDR2 FRNRAP. The V end was cut by 3 bases, the J end by 2 bases, with 13 bases between. CDR3 DNA: TGTGCTAGTGGTTTTTTTATTCGGGGGACTAATGAAAAACTGTTTTTT. Protein product: CASGFFIRGTNEKLFF. The entire variable domain, with the rest obtained from reference TRBV12-5 and TRBJ1-4, is as follows: DARVTQTPRHKVTEMGQEVTMRCQPILGHNTVFWYRQTMMQGLELLAYFRNRAPLDDSGMPKDRFSAEMPDATLATLKIQPSEPRDSAVYFCASGFFIRGTNEKLFFGSGTQLSVL.

This clonotype occurred a few times. CDR3 nucleotide sequence: TGTGCCAGCAGCCCTACCCCAGGGGGCGGTGAGACCCAGTACTTC. Protein product: CASSPTPGGGETQYF. The V and J genes are TRBV4-2 and TRBJ2-5, with 8 bases fitting TRBD1. Unmatched junction bases numbered 9, after V lost 4 bases and J lost 5 bases. CDR1 and CDR2 from the germline V gene are LGHNA and YNFKEQ. The CDR3 spans 15 residues.

The chain employs TRBV30 and TRBJ2-3; 7 bases are shared with TRBD2. Trimming removed 0 bases from V and 2 bases from J; junction bases left unmatched: 5. CDR3 length: 15 residues. From germline, CDR1 is GTSNPN and CDR2 SVGIG (reference sequence). CDR3 DNA: TGTGCCTGGAGTGTAACTAGCGCCCACACAGATACGCAGTATTTT. It codes for CAWSVTSAHTDTQYF.

The table lists this clonotype with many counts. The V gene is TRBV7-9, the J gene TRBJ2-3; 12 bases line up with TRBD2. The CDR3 contains 14 residues. J was trimmed by 4 bases and V by 4 bases; bases with no gene match: 0. Germline CDR1 SEHNR, CDR2 FQNEAQ (reference sequence). The CDR3 DNA reads as TGTGCCAGCAGCTCTAGCGGGGGGGCAGATACGCAGTATTTT. This translates into CASSSSGGADTQYF.

This clonotype showed up just a few times. The chain joins TRBV6-5 to TRBJ2-3; 9 bases match TRBD2. Germline-derived CDR1 and CDR2 are MNHEY and SVGAGI. V was clipped by 0 bases and J by 6 bases; unmatched bases: 10. This CDR3 comprises 17 residues. Here the CDR3 reads CASSYSSSGGDWDTQYF. As DNA, the CDR3 is TGTGCCAGCAGTTACTCGAGTAGCGGGGGAGACTGGGATACGCAGTATTTT.

CDR3 amino acids: CAWSDWGQQETQYF. The CDR3 nucleotides read TGTGCCTGGAGTGACTGGGGACAGCAAGAGACCCAGTACTTC. The chain combines TRBV30 with TRBJ2-5; 7 bases agree with TRBD1. This CDR3 contains 14 residues. In germline, CDR1 is GTSNPN, CDR2 SVGIG (reference sequence). Unmatched junction bases numbered 4, after V lost 1 base and J lost 2 bases.

This chain connects TRBV7-3 to TRBJ2-5, with a tentative D call TRBD2 (6 bases). Trimming took off 0 bases at V and 5 bases at J, with 10 bases between the two ends. The CDR3 has 14 amino acids. The germline V gene encodes CDR1 SGHTA and CDR2 FQGTGA. CDR3 DNA sequence: TGTGCCAGCAGCTTAACTGGTGGGAGGGAGACCCAGTACTTC. Amino acids: CASSLTGGRETQYF.

The chain is built from TRBV4-3 and TRBJ1-2, with D tentatively TRBD1 (6 bases). Germline CDR1 reads LGHNA; CDR2 reads YSLEER. CDR3 length equals 16 residues. Trimming shortened V by 3 bases and J by 7 bases, and 21 bases separated the two germline ends. CDR3: CASSQDFRQARGGYTF. In DNA form, the CDR3 reads TGCGCCAGCAGCCAGGACTTTCGACAGGCGCGGGGTGGCTACACCTTC.

This clonotype was seen repeatedly, ten times or more. The chain uses TRBV6-1 and TRBJ1-5; no definite D call. Germline V gene data show CDR1 as MNHNS and CDR2 as SASEGT. The V and J ends lost 3 bases and 2 bases respectively, with 8 bases between them. CDR3 length: 14 residues. In DNA form, the CDR3 reads TGTGCCAGCAGTGATTTTTTTGGCAATCAGCCCCAGCATTTT. Amino acid sequence: CASSDFFGNQPQHF.

This clonotype was recorded many times. The chain carries TRBV24-1 and TRBJ2-4, with a tentative D call TRBD1 (6 bases). Deletions cut 2 bases from V and 7 bases from J, with 11 bases between. From germline, CDR1 is KGHDR and CDR2 SFDVKD. The CDR3 totals 14 residues. The CDR3 sequence: CATSDSTDSNIQYF. The CDR3 nucleotides read TGTGCCACCAGTGATTCGACGGACAGTAACATTCAGTACTTC.

This clonotype was seen a few times. CDR3 loop: CASGPIRDRGIKGTGELFF. The CDR3 region has the DNA TGTGCTAGTGGGCCAATCCGGGACAGGGGAATTAAGGGCACCGGGGAGCTGTTTTTT. This sequence joins TRBV12-5 and TRBJ2-2; 10 nucleotides match TRBD1. This CDR3 region has 19 residues. The germline V gene encodes CDR1 LGHNT and CDR2 FRNRAP. Trimming removed 6 bases from V and 4 bases from J; junction bases left unmatched: 17.

This clonotype came up a few times. The chain carries TRBV5-1 and TRBJ2-2; D not certain. V dropped 1 base and J dropped 7 bases, with 11 bases sitting between them. The CDR3 is 14 residues long. Per germline, CDR1 SGHRS and CDR2 YFSETQ. CDR3 DNA sequence: TGCGCCAGCAGCTTGTACTTCGGTAGCGGGGAGCTGTTTTTT. As protein: CASSLYFGSGELFF.

This clonotype came up a few times. The chain is built from TRBV3-1 and TRBJ2-1, with TRBD1 identical over 7 bases. Per the germline V gene, CDR1 is LGHDT and CDR2 is YNNKEL (reference sequence). V lost 1 base, J lost 1 base, and 4 bases stayed unmatched. The CDR3 covers 16 residues. The chain's CDR3 is CASSQVEDRSYNEQFF. CDR3 coding DNA: TGTGCCAGCAGCCAAGTAGAGGACAGGTCCTACAATGAGCAGTTCTTC.

This clonotype was seen at least ten times. The rearrangement uses TRBV4-3 and TRBJ2-1; D gene ambiguous. Germline values: CDR1 LGHNA, CDR2 YSLEER. This CDR3 is built from 13 residues. Between the trimmed V and J ends, which lost 1 base and 2 bases, there was a span of 3 bases. Written as DNA, the CDR3 is TGCGCCAGCAGCCAAGGAGCCTACAATGAGCAGTTCTTC. Residues: CASSQGAYNEQFF.

This clonotype was recorded at least ten times. This sequence joins TRBV4-3 and TRBJ1-3; a possible D gene is TRBD1 (5 bases). The germline V gene has CDR1 LGHNA and CDR2 YSLEER. The CDR3 runs 16 residues. V gave up 0 bases and J gave up 0 bases, with 9 bases separating them. The CDR3 nucleotides read TGCGCCAGCAGCCAAGATTTAAGGGGCTCTGGAAACACCATATATTTT. This encodes CASSQDLRGSGNTIYF.

V is TRBV12-3 or TRBV12-4 and J is TRBJ1-2, with unresolved D. CDR3 size: 12 residues. V gave up 6 bases and J gave up 6 bases, with 11 bases separating them. Written as DNA, the CDR3 is TGTGCCAGCAGACCCGGTGGGGATGGCTACACCTTC. It translates to CASRPGGDGYTF.